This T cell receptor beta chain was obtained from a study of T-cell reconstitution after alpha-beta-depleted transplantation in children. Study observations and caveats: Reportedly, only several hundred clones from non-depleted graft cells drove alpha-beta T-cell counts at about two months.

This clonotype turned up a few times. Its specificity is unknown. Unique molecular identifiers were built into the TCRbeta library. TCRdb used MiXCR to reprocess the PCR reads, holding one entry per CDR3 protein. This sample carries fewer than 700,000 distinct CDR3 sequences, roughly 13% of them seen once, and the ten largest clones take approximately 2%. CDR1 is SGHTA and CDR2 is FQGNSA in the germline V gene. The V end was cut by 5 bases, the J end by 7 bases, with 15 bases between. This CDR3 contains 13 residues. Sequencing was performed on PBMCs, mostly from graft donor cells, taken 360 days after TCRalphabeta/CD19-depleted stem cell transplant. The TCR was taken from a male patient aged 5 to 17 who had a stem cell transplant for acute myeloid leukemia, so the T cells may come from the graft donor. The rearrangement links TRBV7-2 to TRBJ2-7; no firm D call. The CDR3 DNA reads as TGTGCCAGCAGCGCGAGAGGTGGTGTAGAGCAGTACTTC. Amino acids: CASSARGGVEQYF.